Described below is a single T cell receptor (beta chain) sequence and its context. These data come from a study of T cell responses to AZD1222 COVID-19 vaccine. Germline-derived CDR1 and CDR2 are KGHDR and SFDVKD. V lost 1 base, J lost 3 bases, and 17 bases lay in between. This CDR3 is built from 17 residues. TCRdb's table, derived via immunoSEQ multiplex PCR, lists solely in-frame clones and lacks some. In the table there are 150,000 to 200,000 clones, almost 95% of which are singletons. The sequencing used peripheral blood, collected on day 0 of AZD1222 vaccination. The V and J genes are TRBV24-1 and TRBJ1-2; TRBD1 might be the D (5 bases). The receptor was isolated from an adult in good health. CDR3 loop: CATSDFFAGGVYYGYTF. In DNA, the CDR3 is TGTGCCACCAGTGATTTTTTCGCCGGAGGGGTTTACTATGGCTACACCTTC.